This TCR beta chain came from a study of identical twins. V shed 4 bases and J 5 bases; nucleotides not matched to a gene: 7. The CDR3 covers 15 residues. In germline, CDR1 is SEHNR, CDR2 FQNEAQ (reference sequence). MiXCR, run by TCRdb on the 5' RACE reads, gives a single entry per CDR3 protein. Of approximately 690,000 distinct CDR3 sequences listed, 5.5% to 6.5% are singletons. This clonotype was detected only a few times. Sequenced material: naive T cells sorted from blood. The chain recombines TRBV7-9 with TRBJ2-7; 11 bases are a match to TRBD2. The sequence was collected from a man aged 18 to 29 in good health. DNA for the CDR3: TGTGCCAGCAGCTCAGCTAGCGGGGGGCAAAACGAGCAGTACTTC. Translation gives CASSSASGGQNEQYF.